The rows below give T cell receptor beta chains drawn from one sample of a study of blood T cells in healthy people across ages. TCRdb fed the 5' RACE reads into MiXCR, producing one record per CDR3 protein. This table holds about 1.4 million distinct CDR3 sequences, roughly 59% found once. The sample comprised blood. These receptors were collected from a man younger than 35 in good health. Each CDR3 is given with its conserved first and last residue. The D gene is left open where the match is weak. Not every row has a clone size; where given, it reads once, few, many or a size class.

.	TRBV12-3/TRBV12-4	TRBD2	TRBJ2-5	TGTGCCAGCAGTCTTCCGGGACTACATTACGGGCAGTACTTC	CASSLPGLHYGQYF
.	TRBV12-3/TRBV12-4	TRBD2	TRBJ2-7	TGTGCCACCACTAGCGGGGCCTACAATGAGCAGTACTTC	CATTSGAYNEQYF
.	TRBV6-5	.	TRBJ2-4	TGTGCCAGCAGTTACGATGGCGTAGCCAAAAACATTCAGTACTTC	CASSYDGVAKNIQYF
.	TRBV20-1	TRBD1	TRBJ1-1	TGCAGTGCTACGACAGGGGTGGATGCTTTTGCTGAAGCTTTCTTT	CSATTGVDAFAEAFF
.	TRBV4-3	TRBD1	TRBJ2-3	TGCGCCGGAAGGAGAACAGGGGACCCTAGCACAGATACGCAGTATTTT	CAGRRTGDPSTDTQYF
few	TRBV29-1	.	TRBJ2-7	TGCAGCGTTAGGGGCAGGGGGGACGAGCAGTACTTC	CSVRGRGDEQYF
.	TRBV4-1	.	TRBJ1-3	TGCGCCAGCAGCCAAGAAGCTGGGAACGGAAACACCATATATTTT	CASSQEAGNGNTIYF
few	TRBV4-1	.	TRBJ2-1	TGCGCCAGCAGCCGGGGGCTAGGGGAGTTCTACAATGAGCAGTTCTTC	CASSRGLGEFYNEQFF
.	TRBV6-2/TRBV6-3	.	TRBJ1-4	TGCGCCAGCAGGAGGGCCAGGGATAATGAAAAACTGTTTTTT	CASRRARDNEKLFF
.	TRBV20-1	TRBD1	TRBJ2-1	TGCAGTGCCACCACACCTCCAAAACAGGGGGCGCAGAGGGATGAGCAGTTCTTC	CSATTPPKQGAQRDEQFF
few	TRBV4-3	TRBD1	TRBJ2-5	TGCGCCAGCAGCCAGGGACAGCCTCTCCAAGAGACCCAGTACTTC	CASSQGQPLQETQYF
once	TRBV30	.	TRBJ2-1	TGTGCCTGTTTAATATCTTTACTCTCCAATGAGCAGTTCTTC	CACLISLLSNEQFF
few	TRBV11-2	.	TRBJ2-4	TGTGCCAGCAGCTTTTCGGGGCAAGAGCAGTACTTC	CASSFSGQEQYF
.	TRBV14	.	TRBJ2-5	TGTGCCAGCAGCCAAGTGGGTGGTAGGCAGTACTTC	CASSQVGGRQYF
.	TRBV29-1	.	TRBJ2-3	TGCAGCTTCAGGCCGAGCACAGATACGCAGTATTTT	CSFRPSTDTQYF
.	TRBV28	.	TRBJ2-5	TGTGCCAGCCGGATGTGGGGGGGCGGTCAAGAGACCCAGTACTTC	CASRMWGGGQETQYF
few	TRBV4-1	.	TRBJ2-3	TGCGCCAGCAGCCCCGGGGGTTTAGATACGCAGTATTTT	CASSPGGLDTQYF
many	TRBV18	.	TRBJ2-7	TGTGCCAGCTCACCCCTGCCCCGGGGGGCTGACGAGCAGTACTTC	CASSPLPRGADEQYF